Below, 15 T cell receptor beta chains from the same sample are listed, as sequenced in a study of blood T cell repertoires in COVID-19. Clones were sequenced by immunoSEQ multiplex PCR, and TCRdb holds only the in-frame ones, with some missing. Of about 74,000 clones in the sample, about 80% were seen once. Sequencing used peripheral blood. The receptors were sampled from a human donor in a cohort sampled during active COVID-19.

This chain uses TRBV10-2 with TRBJ1-6; 12 bases match TRBD1. Germline V gene sequence: CDR1 WSHSY, CDR2 SAAADI. The CDR3 covers 16 residues. V was pared by 6 bases and J by 9 bases, with 9 bases of the junction left unmatched. The CDR3 DNA reads TGCGCCAGCAGCCCCGGGACAGGGGGCTTGGGTTCACCCCTCCACTTT. Amino acid sequence: CASSPGTGGLGSPLHF.

The chain combines TRBV29-1 with TRBJ2-3, with no clear D. Germline assignment: CDR1 SQVTM and CDR2 ANQGSEA. The CDR3 sequence is 15 residues long. Trimming cost V 0 bases and J 2 bases, with 12 bases left between them. The CDR3 reads CSVEENRVITDTQYF. The CDR3 bases are TGCAGCGTTGAAGAGAACCGGGTAATCACAGATACGCAGTATTTT.

This clone was found a few times. This rearrangement joins TRBV15 to TRBJ1-2, with D possibly TRBD1 on 5 matching bases. The CDR3 is 14 residues long. Germline CDR1 reads LNHNV; CDR2 reads YYDKDF (reference sequence). V was clipped by 0 bases and J by 4 bases, with 9 bases between them. The CDR3 here is CATSRDGGGYGYTF. The CDR3, as DNA: TGTGCCACCAGCAGAGATGGGGGGGGCTATGGCTACACCTTC.

The chain couples TRBV28 to TRBJ2-1; D is possibly TRBD1 (5 bases). The CDR3 spans 14 residues. Deletions cut 3 bases from V and 2 bases from J, with 8 bases between. The germline V gene encodes CDR1 MDHEN and CDR2 SYDVKM. DNA of the CDR3: TGTGCCAGCAGTTTTGTCAGGGCCTACAATGAGCAGTTCTTC. Encoded protein: CASSFVRAYNEQFF.

The chain joins TRBV2 to TRBJ1-1, with D perhaps TRBD1 (6 bases). The CDR3 covers 13 residues. Germline lookup yields CDR1 SNHLY and CDR2 FYNNEI. V lost 7 bases to trimming and J lost 7 bases, with 16 bases between them. CDR3 region: CASTIEGDGEAFF. The CDR3 coding sequence is TGTGCCAGCACGATCGAGGGGGACGGTGAAGCTTTCTTT.

Here the CDR3 DNA reads TGTGCCAGCTCCCCTCCCGGGACAGGGGTTGGGGAGCAGTTCTTC. This translates into CASSPPGTGVGEQFF. The V and J genes are TRBV18 and TRBJ2-1; 10 bases line up with TRBD1. This CDR3 spans 15 amino acids. Losses at the gene ends were 6 bases for V and 10 bases for J; bases not matched to a gene: 12. Germline assignment: CDR1 KGHSH and CDR2 LQKENI.

The chain links TRBV15 to TRBJ1-2; D unclear. Trimming removed 0 bases from V and 8 bases from J, with 13 bases in between. The CDR3 runs to 14 residues. Germline V gene lookup returns CDR1 LNHNV and CDR2 YYDKDF (reference sequence). The CDR3 nucleotides are TGTGCCACCAGCAGAGAGTTATCCTGGGAGGGCTACACCTTC. Protein: CATSRELSWEGYTF. Filled out from reference TRBV15 and TRBJ1-2, the complete variable domain reads DAMVIQNPRYQVTQFGKPVTLSCSQTLNHNVMYWYQQKSSQAPKLLFHYYDKDFNNEADTPDNFQSRRPNTSFCFLDIRSPGLGDTAMYLCATSRELSWEGYTFGSGTRLTVV.

This sequence joins TRBV30 and TRBJ2-3; D is uncertain. The CDR3 loop spans 13 amino acids. Trimming removed 3 bases from V and 0 bases from J, with 7 bases in between. Germline V lookup: CDR1 GTSNPN, CDR2 SVGIG (reference sequence). CDR3 DNA: TGTGCCTGGAGGAAAACTAGCACAGATACGCAGTATTTT. This translates into CAWRKTSTDTQYF.

The chain uses TRBV19 and TRBJ2-2, with D perhaps matching TRBD2 (5 bases). Germline V lookup: CDR1 LNHDA, CDR2 SQIVND (reference sequence). CDR3 size: 14 residues. Between the trimmed V and J ends, which lost 3 bases and 7 bases, there was a span of 12 bases. Here the CDR3 DNA reads TGTGCCAGTAGTATCCGGCGGGTGGGCGGGGAGCTGTTTTTT. Translating it yields CASSIRRVGGELFF. Based on the CDR3 plus reference TRBV19 and TRBJ2-2, the full variable domain is DGGITQSPKYLFRKEGQNVTLSCEQNLNHDAMYWYRQDPGQGLRLIYYSQIVNDFQKGDIAEGYSVSREKKESFPLTVTSAQKNPTAFYLCASSIRRVGGELFFGEGSRLTVL.

The V gene is TRBV28, the J gene TRBJ1-5; D is perhaps TRBD1 (6 bases). V was pared by 8 bases and J by 5 bases, with 10 bases between. The germline CDR1 and CDR2 sequences are MDHEN and SYDVKM. This CDR3 comprises 12 residues. The CDR3: CASGGGDQPQHF. CDR3 bases: TGTGCCAGCGGGGGGGGCGATCAGCCCCAGCATTTT.

The V call is TRBV6-5, the J call TRBJ2-5; 10 nucleotides match TRBD1. Germline V gene lookup returns CDR1 MNHEY and CDR2 SVGAGI. Trimming cost V 6 bases and J 6 bases; bases outside gene matches: 7. This CDR3 is 14 amino acids long. As DNA, the CDR3 is TGTGCCAGCAGCCAAGGGACAGGGGTGAAGACCCAGTACTTC. This gives the protein CASSQGTGVKTQYF.

The chain employs TRBV14 and TRBJ1-1; tentatively, D is TRBD1 (5 bases). The CDR3 runs to 15 residues. The V end was cut by 2 bases, the J end by 0 bases, with 10 bases between. Germline V gene lookup returns CDR1 SGHDN and CDR2 FVKESK. CDR3 sequence: CASSQWRGVNTEAFF. Written as DNA, the CDR3 is TGTGCCAGCAGCCAATGGCGGGGGGTGAACACTGAAGCTTTCTTT. The full variable domain, rest sourced from reference TRBV14 and TRBJ1-1, is EAGVTQFPSHSVIEKGQTVTLRCDPISGHDNLYWYRRVMGKEIKFLLHFVKESKQDESGMPNNRFLAERTGGTYSTLKVQPAELEDSGVYFCASSQWRGVNTEAFFGQGTRLTVV.

The gene calls are TRBV7-3 and TRBJ2-3; the match to TRBD2 covers 10 bases. The CDR3 extends over 17 amino acids. The J segment lost 1 base and the V segment lost 1 base, leaving 5 bases of the junction unmatched. Germline loops: CDR1 SGHTA, CDR2 FQGTGA. The CDR3 reads CASSLNPTSGGTDTQYF. The CDR3 nucleotides read TGTGCCAGCAGCTTAAACCCCACTAGCGGGGGCACAGATACGCAGTATTTT.

This CDR3 reads CASSPGLGKETQYF. Written as DNA, the CDR3 is TGTGCCAGCAGTCCAGGACTAGGAAAAGAGACCCAGTACTTC. The rearrangement links TRBV27 to TRBJ2-5; 7 positions agree with TRBD2. The germline V gene encodes CDR1 MNHEY and CDR2 SMNVEV (reference sequence). Unmatched junction bases numbered 6, after V lost 5 bases and J lost 3 bases. CDR3 length: 14 amino acids.

The chain is built from TRBV2 and TRBJ1-2, with 9 bases identical to TRBD1. CDR3 length: 14 amino acids. CDR1 and CDR2 (germline): SNHLY, FYNNEI. After removal of 1 base from V and 8 bases from J, the junction contained 5 bases not matched to a gene. The chain's CDR3 is CASSEGGTGTGYTF. The CDR3 nucleotides read TGTGCCAGCAGTGAAGGCGGGACAGGGACGGGCTACACCTTC.